The clone carrying this T cell receptor beta chain showed up just once. Its specificity is not known. Sequencing was performed with immunoSEQ multiplex PCR; in TCRdb, only in-frame clones are kept and a portion is missing. The sample consists of roughly 1,100,000 clones, around four fifths of them appearing once. The V gene end was trimmed by 2 bases and the J gene end by 8 bases; junction bases not matched to a gene: 11. The CDR3 totals 15 residues. CDR1 is SGHNT and CDR2 is YYREEE in the germline V gene (reference sequence). These data come from a study of shared clonotypes between healthy human individuals. The study, taken as a whole, reports: Non-shared clonotypes displayed generation probabilities falling below those of clonotypes present in all four donors. Researchers sampled blood only, noting tissue repertoires likely differ. Memory subsets generally showed lower estimated richness than naive subsets. Rarefaction showed sorted-subset sequencing was incomplete despite large depth.

The V gene is TRBV5-4, the J gene TRBJ1-2, with TRBD1 identical over 8 bases. The receptor was derived from a man aged 18 to 30 in good health. The sample was memory CD4+ T cells sorted from blood. The subset is: CD45RA-negative fraction. The CDR3 nucleotides are TGTGCCAGCAGCTTAGTCGACAGGGGTCTGGGGGGCTACACCTTC. This codes for CASSLVDRGLGGYTF.